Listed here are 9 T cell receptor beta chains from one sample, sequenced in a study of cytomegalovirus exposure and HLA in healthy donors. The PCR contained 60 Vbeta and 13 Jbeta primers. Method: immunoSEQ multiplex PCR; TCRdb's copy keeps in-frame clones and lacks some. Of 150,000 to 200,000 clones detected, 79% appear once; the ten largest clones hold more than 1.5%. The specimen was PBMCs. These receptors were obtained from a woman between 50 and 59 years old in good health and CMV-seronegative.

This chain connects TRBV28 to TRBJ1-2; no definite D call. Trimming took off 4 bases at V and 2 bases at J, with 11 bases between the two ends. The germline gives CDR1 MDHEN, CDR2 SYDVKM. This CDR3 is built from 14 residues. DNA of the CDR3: TGTGCCAGCAGTTCCACAACAGTAAACTATGGCTACACCTTC. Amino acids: CASSSTTVNYGYTF.

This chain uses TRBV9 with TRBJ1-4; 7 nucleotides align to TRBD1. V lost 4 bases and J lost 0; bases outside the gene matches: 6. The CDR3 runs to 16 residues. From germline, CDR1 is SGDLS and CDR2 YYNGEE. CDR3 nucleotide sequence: TGTGCCAGCAGCCTCACAACAGGGGCAACTAATGAAAAACTGTTTTTT. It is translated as CASSLTTGATNEKLFF. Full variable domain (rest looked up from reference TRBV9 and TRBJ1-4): DSGVTQTPKHLITATGQRVTLRCSPRSGDLSVYWYQQSLDQGLQFLIQYYNGEERAKGNILERFSAQQFPDLHSELNLSSLELGDSALYFCASSLTTGATNEKLFFGSGTQLSVL.

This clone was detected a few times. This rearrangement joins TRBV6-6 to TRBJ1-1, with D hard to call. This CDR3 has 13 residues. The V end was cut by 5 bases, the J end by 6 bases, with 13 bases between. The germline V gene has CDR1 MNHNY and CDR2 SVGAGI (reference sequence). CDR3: CASSPYLSPEAFF. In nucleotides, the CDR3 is TGTGCCAGCAGTCCCTACCTGTCCCCTGAAGCTTTCTTT.

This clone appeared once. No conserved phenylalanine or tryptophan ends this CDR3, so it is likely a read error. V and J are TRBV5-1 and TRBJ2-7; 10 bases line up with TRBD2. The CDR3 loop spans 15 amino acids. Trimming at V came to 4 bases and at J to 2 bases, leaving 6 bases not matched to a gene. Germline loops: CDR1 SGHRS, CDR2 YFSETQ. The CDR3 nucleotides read TGCGCCAGCAGCCTAGCGGGAGTACCCACCTACGAGCAGTACTGC. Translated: CASSLAGVPTYEQYC.

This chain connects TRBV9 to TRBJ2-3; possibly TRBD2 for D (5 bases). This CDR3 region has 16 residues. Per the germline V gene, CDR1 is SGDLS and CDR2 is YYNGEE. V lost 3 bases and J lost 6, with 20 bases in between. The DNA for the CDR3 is TGTGCCAGCAGCGGGGCCCCGGGGTCTACCGGTGATACGCAGTATTTT. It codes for CASSGAPGSTGDTQYF.

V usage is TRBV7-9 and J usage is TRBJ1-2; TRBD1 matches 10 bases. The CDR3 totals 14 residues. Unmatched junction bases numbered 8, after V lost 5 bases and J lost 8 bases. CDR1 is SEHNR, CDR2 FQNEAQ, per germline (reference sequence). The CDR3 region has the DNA TGTGCCAGCAGCCCGGACAGGGGGAATGAGGGCTACACCTTC. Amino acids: CASSPDRGNEGYTF.

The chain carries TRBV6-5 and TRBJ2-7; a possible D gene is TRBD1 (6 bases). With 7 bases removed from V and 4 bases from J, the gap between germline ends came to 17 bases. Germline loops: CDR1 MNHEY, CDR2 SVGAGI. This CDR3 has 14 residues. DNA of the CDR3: TGTGCCAGCACATCTCAGGGGATTTCGTACGAGCAGTACTTC. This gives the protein CASTSQGISYEQYF.

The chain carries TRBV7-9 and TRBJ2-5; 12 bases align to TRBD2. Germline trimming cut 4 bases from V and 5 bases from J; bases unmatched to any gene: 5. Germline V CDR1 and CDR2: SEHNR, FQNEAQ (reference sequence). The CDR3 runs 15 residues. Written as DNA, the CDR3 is TGTGCCAGCAGCTCTGGACTAGCGGGATTCGAGACCCAGTACTTC. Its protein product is CASSSGLAGFETQYF. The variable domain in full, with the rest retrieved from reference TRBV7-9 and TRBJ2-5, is DTGVSQNPRHKITKRGQNVTFRCDPISEHNRLYWYRQTLGQGPEFLTYFQNEAQLEKSRLLSDRFSAERPKGSFSTLEIQRTEQGDSAMYLCASSSGLAGFETQYFGPGTRLLVL.

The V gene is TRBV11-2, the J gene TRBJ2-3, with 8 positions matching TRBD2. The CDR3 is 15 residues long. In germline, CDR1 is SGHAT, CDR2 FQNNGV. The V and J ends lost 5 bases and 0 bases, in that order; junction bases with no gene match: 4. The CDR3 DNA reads TGTGCCAGCAGCCAGGGACTAGGTAGCACAGATACGCAGTATTTT. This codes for CASSQGLGSTDTQYF.